This TCR beta chain appears in the sequencing data of a study of PD-L1 blockade in urothelial cancer. About the study: In the patient group, about 90% of the roughly 29 were males with bladder-origin urothelial cancer. Reported median T cell count for blood samples was more than 110,000. The authors examined blood 3 weeks (second dose) and 6 weeks after treatment start. Each participant's history included 0 to 3 prior chemotherapy regimens.

The table came from immunoSEQ multiplex PCR; TCRdb's copy has only in-frame clones and leaves some out. Seen here are some 100,000 clones, about 90% observed once, and the top ten hold under 0.95%. This clonotype was sampled from a woman over 75 with urothelial cancer. Sample: PBMCs, taken around atezolizumab (anti-PD-L1) treatment.

The CDR3 DNA is TGTGCCAGCAGTGATCCAGCGAGCAGCTCCTACGAGCAGTACTTC. The encoded protein is CASSDPASSSYEQYF. The chain is built from TRBV2 and TRBJ2-7; no reliable D call. The CDR3 consists of 15 residues. The germline V gene has CDR1 SNHLY and CDR2 FYNNEI. The ends were cut back, 3 bases at V and 0 bases at J, with 12 bases in the middle.